The entry that follows covers one T cell receptor beta chain sequence. The study ran its PCR with 60 Vbeta and 13 Jbeta primers. The data were produced by immunoSEQ multiplex PCR, yet TCRdb's version contains in-frame clones alone and is incomplete. The table lists over 150,000 clones, 60% to 85% of them singletons. This entry comes from a study of cytomegalovirus exposure and HLA in healthy donors. The ends lost 1 base at V and 5 bases at J; junction bases unmatched: 11. Germline V gives CDR1 SGHRS, CDR2 YFSETQ. The CDR3 loop spans 16 amino acids. Specimen: PBMCs. V gene TRBV5-1 combines with J gene TRBJ2-7; the match to TRBD1 covers 8 bases. The sequence was collected from a girl aged 5 to 17 in good health and CMV-seropositive. The CDR3 region is CASSLRYRDRQDEQYF. The DNA of the CDR3 is TGCGCCAGCAGCTTGCGGTACCGGGACAGGCAGGACGAGCAGTACTTC.